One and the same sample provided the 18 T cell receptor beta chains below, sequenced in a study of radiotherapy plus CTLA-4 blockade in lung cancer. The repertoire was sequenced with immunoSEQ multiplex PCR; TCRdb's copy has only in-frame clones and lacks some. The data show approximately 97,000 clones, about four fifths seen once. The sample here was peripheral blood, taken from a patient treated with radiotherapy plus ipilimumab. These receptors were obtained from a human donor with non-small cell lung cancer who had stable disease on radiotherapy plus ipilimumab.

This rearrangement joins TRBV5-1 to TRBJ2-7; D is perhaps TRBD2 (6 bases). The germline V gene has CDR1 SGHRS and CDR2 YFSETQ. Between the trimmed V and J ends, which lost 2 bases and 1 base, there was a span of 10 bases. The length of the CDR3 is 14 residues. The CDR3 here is CASSFGGTSYEQYF. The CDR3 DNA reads TGCGCCAGCAGCTTCGGCGGGACTTCCTACGAGCAGTACTTC.

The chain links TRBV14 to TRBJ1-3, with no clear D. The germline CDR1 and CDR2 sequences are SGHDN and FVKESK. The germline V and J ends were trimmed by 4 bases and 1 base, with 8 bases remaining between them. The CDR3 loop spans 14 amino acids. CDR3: CASSLHFSGNTIYF. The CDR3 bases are TGTGCCAGCAGCCTACACTTTTCTGGAAACACCATATATTTT. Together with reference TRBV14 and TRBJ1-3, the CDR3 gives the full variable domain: EAGVTQFPSHSVIEKGQTVTLRCDPISGHDNLYWYRRVMGKEIKFLLHFVKESKQDESGMPNNRFLAERTGGTYSTLKVQPAELEDSGVYFCASSLHFSGNTIYFGEGSWLTVV.

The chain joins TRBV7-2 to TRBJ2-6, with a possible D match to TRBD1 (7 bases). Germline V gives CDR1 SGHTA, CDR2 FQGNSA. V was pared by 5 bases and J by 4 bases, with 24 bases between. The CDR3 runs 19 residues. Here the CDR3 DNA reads TGTGCCAGCAGCCCCCGACAGGGAGGTTTTCCTTCCGGGGCCAACGTCCTGACTTTC. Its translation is CASSPRQGGFPSGANVLTF.

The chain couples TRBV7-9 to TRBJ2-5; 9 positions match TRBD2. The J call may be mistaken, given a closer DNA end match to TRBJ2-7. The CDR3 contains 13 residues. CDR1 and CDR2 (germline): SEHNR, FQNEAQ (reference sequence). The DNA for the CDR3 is TGTGCCAGCAGCAAGAGCGGGGGGTCCGAGCAGTACTTC. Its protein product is CASSKSGGSEQYF.

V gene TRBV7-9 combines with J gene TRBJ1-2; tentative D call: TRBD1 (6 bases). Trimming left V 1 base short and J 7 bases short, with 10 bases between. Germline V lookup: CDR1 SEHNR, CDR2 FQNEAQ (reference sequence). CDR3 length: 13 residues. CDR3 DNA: TGTGCCAGCAGCTTAGGGGACACAAGTGGCTACACCTTC. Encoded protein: CASSLGDTSGYTF. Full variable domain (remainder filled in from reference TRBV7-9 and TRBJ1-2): DTGVSQNPRHKITKRGQNVTFRCDPISEHNRLYWYRQTLGQGPEFLTYFQNEAQLEKSRLLSDRFSAERPKGSFSTLEIQRTEQGDSAMYLCASSLGDTSGYTFGSGTRLTVV.

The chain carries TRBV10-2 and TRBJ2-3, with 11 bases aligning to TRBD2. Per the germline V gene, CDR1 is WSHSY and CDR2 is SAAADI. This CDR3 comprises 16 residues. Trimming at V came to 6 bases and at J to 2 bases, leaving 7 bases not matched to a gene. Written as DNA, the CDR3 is TGCGCCAGCAGGGGGATAGCGGGGGGGCTCACAGATACGCAGTATTTT. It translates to CASRGIAGGLTDTQYF.

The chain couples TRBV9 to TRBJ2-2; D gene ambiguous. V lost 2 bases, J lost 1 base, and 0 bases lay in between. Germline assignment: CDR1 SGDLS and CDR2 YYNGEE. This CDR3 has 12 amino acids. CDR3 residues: CASSVNTGELFF. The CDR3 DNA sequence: TGTGCCAGCAGCGTGAACACCGGGGAGCTGTTTTTT.

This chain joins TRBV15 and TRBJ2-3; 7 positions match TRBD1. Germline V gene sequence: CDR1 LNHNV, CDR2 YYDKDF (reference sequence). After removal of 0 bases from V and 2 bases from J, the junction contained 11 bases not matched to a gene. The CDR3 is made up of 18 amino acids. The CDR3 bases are TGTGCCACCAGCAGAGAGCCCCCGGGACAGTCCACCACAGATACGCAGTATTTT. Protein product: CATSREPPGQSTTDTQYF.

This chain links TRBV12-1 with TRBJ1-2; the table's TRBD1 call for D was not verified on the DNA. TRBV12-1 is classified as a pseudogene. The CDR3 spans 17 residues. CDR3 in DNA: TGTGCCAGCAGCCTCCCACCCCGGGACAGGGAGACGGGAGGCTACACCTTC. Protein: CASSLPPRDRETGGYTF.

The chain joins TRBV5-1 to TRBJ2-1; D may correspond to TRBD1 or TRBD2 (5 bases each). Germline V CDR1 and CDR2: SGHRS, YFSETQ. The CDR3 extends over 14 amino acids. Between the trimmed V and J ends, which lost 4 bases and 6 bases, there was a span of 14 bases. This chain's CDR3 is CASSRRAGTNEQFF. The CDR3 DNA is TGCGCCAGCAGCCGACGGGCAGGGACCAATGAGCAGTTCTTC.

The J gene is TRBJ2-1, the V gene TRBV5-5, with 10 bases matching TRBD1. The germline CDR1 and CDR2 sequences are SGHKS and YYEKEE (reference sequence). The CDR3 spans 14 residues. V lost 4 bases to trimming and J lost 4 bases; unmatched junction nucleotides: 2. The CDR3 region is CASSLDRGYNEQFF. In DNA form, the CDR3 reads TGTGCCAGCAGCCTGGACAGGGGGTACAATGAGCAGTTCTTC. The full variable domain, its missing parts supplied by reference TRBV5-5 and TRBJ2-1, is DAGVTQSPTHLIKTRGQQVTLRCSPISGHKSVSWYQQVLGQGPQFIFQYYEKEERGRGNFPDRFSARQFPNYSSELNVNALLLGDSALYLCASSLDRGYNEQFFGPGTRLTVL.

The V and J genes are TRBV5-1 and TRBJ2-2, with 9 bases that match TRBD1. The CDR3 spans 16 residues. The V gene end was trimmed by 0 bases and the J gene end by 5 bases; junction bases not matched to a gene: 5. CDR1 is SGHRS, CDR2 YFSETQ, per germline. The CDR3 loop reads CASSLGSTGGTGELFF. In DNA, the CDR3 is TGCGCCAGCAGCTTGGGTTCGACAGGGGGGACCGGGGAGCTGTTTTTT.

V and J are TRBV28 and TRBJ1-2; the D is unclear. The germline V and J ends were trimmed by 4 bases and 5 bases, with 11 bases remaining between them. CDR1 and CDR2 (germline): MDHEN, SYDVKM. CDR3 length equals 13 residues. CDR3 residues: CASSYTRGYGYTF. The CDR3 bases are TGTGCCAGCAGTTACACACGGGGATATGGCTACACCTTC.

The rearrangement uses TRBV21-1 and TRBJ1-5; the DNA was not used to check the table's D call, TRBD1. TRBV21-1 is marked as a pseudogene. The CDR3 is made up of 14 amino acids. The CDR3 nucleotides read TGTGCCAGCAGCAAAGTCGGACACAATCAGCCCCAGCATTTT. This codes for CASSKVGHNQPQHF.

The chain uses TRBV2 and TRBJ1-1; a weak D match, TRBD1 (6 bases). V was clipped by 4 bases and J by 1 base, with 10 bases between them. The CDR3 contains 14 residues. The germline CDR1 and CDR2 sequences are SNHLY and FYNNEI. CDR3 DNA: TGTGCCAGCAGTGTACAGGGTGGGAACACTGAAGCTTTCTTT. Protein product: CASSVQGGNTEAFF.

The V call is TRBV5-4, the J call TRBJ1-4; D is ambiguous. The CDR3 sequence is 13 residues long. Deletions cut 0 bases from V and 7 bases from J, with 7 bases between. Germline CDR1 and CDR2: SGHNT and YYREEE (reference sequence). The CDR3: CASSLDSFEKLFF. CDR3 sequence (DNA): TGTGCCAGCAGCTTGGACAGTTTTGAAAAACTGTTTTTT.

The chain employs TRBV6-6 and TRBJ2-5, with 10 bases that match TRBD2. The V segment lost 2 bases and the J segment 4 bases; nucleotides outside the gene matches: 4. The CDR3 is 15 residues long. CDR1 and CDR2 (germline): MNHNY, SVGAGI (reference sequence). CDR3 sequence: CASSYALAGVETQYF. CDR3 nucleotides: TGTGCCAGCAGTTACGCCCTAGCGGGAGTAGAGACCCAGTACTTC.

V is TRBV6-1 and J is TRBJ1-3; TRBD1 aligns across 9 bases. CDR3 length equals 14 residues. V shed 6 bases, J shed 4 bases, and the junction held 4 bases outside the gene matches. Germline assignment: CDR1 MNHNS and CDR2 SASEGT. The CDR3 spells CASRQGAAGNTIYF. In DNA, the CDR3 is TGTGCCAGCAGACAGGGGGCCGCCGGAAACACCATATATTTT.